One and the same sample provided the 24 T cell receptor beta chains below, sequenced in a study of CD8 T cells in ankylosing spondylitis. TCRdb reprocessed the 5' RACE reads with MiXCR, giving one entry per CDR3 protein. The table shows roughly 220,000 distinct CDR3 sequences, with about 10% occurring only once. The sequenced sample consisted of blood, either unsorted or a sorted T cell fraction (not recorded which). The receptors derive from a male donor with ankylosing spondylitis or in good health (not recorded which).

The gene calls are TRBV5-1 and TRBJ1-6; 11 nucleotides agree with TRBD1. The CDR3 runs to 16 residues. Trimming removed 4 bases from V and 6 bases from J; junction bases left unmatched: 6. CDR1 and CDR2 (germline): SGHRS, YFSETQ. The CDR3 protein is CASSQGGTGGNSPLHF. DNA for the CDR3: TGCGCCAGCAGCCAGGGCGGGACAGGGGGTAATTCACCCCTCCACTTT.

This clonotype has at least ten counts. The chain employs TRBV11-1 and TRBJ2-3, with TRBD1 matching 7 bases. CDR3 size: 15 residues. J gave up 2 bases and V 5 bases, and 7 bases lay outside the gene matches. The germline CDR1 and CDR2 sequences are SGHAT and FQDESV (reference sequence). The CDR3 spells CASSLQGQSTDTQYF. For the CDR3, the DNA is TGTGCCAGCAGCCTACAGGGACAGTCCACAGATACGCAGTATTTT.

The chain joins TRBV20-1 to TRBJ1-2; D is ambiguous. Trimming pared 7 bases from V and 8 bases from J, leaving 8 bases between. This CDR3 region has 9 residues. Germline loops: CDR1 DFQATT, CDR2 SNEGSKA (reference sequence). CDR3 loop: CSGPAGYTF. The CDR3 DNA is TGCAGTGGCCCGGCAGGCTACACCTTC.

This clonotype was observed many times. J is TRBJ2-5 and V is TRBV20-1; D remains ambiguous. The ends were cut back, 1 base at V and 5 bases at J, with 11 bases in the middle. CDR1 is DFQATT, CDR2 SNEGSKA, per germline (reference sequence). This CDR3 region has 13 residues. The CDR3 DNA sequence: TGCAGTGCTAGAGCGGCCCCCCGTGAGACCCAGTACTTC. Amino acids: CSARAAPRETQYF.

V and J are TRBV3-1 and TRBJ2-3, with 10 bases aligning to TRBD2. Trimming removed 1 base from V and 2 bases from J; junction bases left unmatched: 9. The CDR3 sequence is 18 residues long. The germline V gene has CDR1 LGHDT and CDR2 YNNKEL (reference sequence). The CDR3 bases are TGTGCCAGCAGCCAAGTTTCCGAGCGGGGGGGAAACACAGATACGCAGTATTTT. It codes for CASSQVSERGGNTDTQYF.

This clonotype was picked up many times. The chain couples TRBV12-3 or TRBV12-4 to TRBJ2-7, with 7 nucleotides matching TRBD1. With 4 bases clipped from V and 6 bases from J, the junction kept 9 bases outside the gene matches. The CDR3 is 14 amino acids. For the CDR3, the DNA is TGTGCCAGCAGTTCCCCATGGACAGGCGCCGAGCAGTACTTC. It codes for CASSSPWTGAEQYF.

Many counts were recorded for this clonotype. CDR3 sequence reads: CASSHWDSGYEQYF. CDR3 bases: TGTGCCAGCAGCCACTGGGACAGTGGCTACGAGCAGTACTTC. The chain joins TRBV3-1 to TRBJ2-7; 7 bases are a match to TRBD1. After removal of 3 bases from V and 3 bases from J, the junction contained 5 bases not matched to a gene. The CDR3 consists of 14 residues. From germline, CDR1 is LGHDT and CDR2 YNNKEL (reference sequence).

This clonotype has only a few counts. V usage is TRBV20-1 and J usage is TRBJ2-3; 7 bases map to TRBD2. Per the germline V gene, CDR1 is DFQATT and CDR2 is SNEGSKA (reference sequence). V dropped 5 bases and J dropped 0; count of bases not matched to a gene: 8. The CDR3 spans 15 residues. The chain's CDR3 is CSAGTSGVSTDTQYF. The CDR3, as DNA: TGCAGTGCTGGAACCAGCGGGGTAAGCACAGATACGCAGTATTTT.

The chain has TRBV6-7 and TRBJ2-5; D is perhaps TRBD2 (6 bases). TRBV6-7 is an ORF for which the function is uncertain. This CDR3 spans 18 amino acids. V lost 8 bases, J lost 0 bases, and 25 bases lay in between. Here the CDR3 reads CASPRSSASRGYQETQYF. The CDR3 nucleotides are TGTGCCAGCCCCCGATCGAGTGCCAGCCGGGGGTACCAAGAGACCCAGTACTTC.

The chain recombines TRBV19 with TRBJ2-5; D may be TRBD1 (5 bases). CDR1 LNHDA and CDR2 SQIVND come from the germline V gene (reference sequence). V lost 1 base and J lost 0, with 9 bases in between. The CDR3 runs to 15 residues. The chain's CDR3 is CASSIGGQDQETQYF. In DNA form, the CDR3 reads TGTGCCAGTAGTATAGGCGGACAAGACCAAGAGACCCAGTACTTC.

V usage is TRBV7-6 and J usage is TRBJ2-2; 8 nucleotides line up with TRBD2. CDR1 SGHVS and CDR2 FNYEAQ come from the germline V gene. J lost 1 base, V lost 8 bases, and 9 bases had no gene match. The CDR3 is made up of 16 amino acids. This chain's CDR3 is CASFAGRERNTGELFF. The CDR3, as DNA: TGTGCCAGCTTCGCCGGGAGGGAAAGGAACACCGGGGAGCTGTTTTTT.

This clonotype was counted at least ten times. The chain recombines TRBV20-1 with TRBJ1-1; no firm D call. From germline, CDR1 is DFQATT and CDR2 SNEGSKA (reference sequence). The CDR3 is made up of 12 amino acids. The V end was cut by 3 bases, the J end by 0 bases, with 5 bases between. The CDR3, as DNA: TGCAGTGCTAGTTTGGTGAACACTGAAGCTTTCTTT. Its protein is CSASLVNTEAFF.

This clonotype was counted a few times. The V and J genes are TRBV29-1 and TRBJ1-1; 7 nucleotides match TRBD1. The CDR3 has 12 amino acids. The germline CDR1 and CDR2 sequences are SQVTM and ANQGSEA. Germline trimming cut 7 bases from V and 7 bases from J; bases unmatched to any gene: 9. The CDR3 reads CSAPTGRGEAFF. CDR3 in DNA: TGCAGCGCTCCGACAGGGAGGGGTGAAGCTTTCTTT.

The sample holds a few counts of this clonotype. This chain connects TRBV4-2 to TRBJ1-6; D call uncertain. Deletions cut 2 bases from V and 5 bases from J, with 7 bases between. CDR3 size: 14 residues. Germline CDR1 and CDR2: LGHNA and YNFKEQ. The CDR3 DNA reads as TGTGCCAGCAGCCAAAGAGGAGATAATTCACCCCTCCACTTT. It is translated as CASSQRGDNSPLHF.

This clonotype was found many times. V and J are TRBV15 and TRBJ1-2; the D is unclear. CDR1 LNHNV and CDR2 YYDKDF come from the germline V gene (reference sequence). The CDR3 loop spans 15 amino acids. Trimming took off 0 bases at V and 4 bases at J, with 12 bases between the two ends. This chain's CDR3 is CATSRDLGVSYGYTF. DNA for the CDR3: TGTGCCACCAGCAGAGATCTCGGGGTCAGCTATGGCTACACCTTC.

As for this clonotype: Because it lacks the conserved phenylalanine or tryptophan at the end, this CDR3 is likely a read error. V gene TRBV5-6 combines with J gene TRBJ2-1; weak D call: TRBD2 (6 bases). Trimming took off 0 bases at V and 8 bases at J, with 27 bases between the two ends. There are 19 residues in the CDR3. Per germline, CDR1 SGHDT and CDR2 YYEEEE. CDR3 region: CASSLDLGGGEFRTHEQFL. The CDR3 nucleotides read TGTGCCAGCAGCTTGGACTTGGGAGGAGGAGAATTTAGGACCCATGAGCAGTTCCTC.

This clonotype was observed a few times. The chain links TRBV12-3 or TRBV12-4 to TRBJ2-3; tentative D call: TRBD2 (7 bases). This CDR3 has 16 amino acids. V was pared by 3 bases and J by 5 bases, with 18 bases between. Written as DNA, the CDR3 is TGTGCCAGCAGTTTTTGGGGGGGGCGGATCGGAGATACGCAGTATTTT. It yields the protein CASSFWGGRIGDTQYF.

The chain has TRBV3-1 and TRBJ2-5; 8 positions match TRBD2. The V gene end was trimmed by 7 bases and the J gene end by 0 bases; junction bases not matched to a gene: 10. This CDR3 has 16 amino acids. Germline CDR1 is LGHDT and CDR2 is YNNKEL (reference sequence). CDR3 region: CASTPRGGGHQETQYF. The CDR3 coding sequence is TGTGCCAGCACCCCACGGGGCGGGGGGCACCAAGAGACCCAGTACTTC.

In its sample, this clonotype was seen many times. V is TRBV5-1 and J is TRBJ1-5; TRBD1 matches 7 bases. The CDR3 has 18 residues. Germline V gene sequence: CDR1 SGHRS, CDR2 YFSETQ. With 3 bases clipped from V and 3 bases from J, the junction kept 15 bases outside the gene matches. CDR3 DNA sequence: TGCGCCAGCAGCTCCCAGGGGAGGGGGCATTTCGACAATCAGCCCCAGCATTTT. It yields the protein CASSSQGRGHFDNQPQHF.

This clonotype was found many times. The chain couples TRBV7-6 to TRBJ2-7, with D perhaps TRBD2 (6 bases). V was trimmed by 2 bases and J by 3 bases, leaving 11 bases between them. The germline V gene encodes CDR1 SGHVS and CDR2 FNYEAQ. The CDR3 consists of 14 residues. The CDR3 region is CASSLQQGGYEQYF. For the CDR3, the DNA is TGTGCCAGCAGCTTACAGCAGGGAGGCTACGAGCAGTACTTC.

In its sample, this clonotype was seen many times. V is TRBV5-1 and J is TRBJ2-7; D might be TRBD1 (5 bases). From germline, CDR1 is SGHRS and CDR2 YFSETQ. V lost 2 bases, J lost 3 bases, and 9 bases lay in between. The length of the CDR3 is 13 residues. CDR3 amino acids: CASSLQDNYEQYF. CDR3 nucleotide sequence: TGCGCCAGCAGCTTACAGGACAACTACGAGCAGTACTTC.

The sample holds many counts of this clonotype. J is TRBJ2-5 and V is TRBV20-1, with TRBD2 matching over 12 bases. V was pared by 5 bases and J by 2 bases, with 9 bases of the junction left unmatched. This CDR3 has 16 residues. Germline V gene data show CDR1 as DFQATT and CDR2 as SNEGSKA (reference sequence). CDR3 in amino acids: CSAPRTSGALQETQYF. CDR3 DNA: TGCAGTGCTCCCAGGACTAGCGGGGCGTTACAAGAGACCCAGTACTTC.

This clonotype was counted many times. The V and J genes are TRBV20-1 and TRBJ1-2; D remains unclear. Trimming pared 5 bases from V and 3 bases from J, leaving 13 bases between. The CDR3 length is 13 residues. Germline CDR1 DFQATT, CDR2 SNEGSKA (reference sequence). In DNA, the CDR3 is TGCAGTGCTCGTTCCGGGGATTACTATGGCTACACCTTC. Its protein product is CSARSGDYYGYTF.

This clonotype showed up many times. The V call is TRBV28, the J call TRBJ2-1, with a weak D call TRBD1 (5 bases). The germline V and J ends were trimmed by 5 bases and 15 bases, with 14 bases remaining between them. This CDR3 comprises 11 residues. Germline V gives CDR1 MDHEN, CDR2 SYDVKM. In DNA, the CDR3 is TGTGCCAGCAGTAGCAGGGCGTCTGCGTTCTTC. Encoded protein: CASSSRASAFF.